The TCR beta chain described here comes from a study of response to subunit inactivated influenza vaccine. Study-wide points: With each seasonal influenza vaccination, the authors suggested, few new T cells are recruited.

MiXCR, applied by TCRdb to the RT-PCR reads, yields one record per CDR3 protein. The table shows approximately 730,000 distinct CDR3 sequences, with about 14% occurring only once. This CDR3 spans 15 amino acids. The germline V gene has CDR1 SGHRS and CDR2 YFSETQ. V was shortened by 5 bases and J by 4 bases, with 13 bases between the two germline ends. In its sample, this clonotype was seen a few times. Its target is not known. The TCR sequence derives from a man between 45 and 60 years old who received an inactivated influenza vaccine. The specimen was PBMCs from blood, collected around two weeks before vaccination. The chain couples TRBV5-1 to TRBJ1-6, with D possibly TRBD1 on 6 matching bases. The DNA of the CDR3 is TGCGCCAGCAGACCGACAGGAGATTATAATTCACCCCTCCACTTT. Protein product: CASRPTGDYNSPLHF.